The 31 T cell receptor beta chains below all came from one sample that was sequenced in a study of blood T cell repertoires in COVID-19. Here immunoSEQ multiplex PCR was the method, and the copy in TCRdb shows in-frame clones only, minus some. The repertoire holds about 440,000 clones, with 87% as singletons. Sample: PBMCs or T cells enriched from blood (not recorded which). Receptors originate from a woman in her late teens or twenties with acute COVID-19.

This clone was recorded only once. Its ends do not fully match the called genes, so a read error is possible. The chain employs TRBV7-7 and TRBJ2-5; 7 nucleotides align to TRBD2. The CDR3 sequence is 16 residues long. Germline V gives CDR1 SSHAT, CDR2 FNYEAQ (reference sequence). CDR3 DNA: TGTGCTAGCAGCCCTCTGGGAGGGTTGGTCCAAGAGACCCAGTACTTC. Its translation: CASSPLGGLVQETQYF.

The rearrangement links TRBV6-2 or TRBV6-3 to TRBJ2-7; possible D gene TRBD2, 5 bases. The V end lost 2 bases, the J end lost 5 bases, and 16 bases lay between the germline ends. CDR3 length: 15 amino acids. Looked up from germline, CDR1 is MNHEY and CDR2 is SVGEGT. The CDR3 loop is CASSYGSGHHHEQYF. As DNA, the CDR3 is TGTGCCAGCAGTTACGGAAGCGGTCATCACCACGAGCAGTACTTC.

J is TRBJ2-1 and V is TRBV11-2, with unresolved D. The CDR3 loop spans 12 amino acids. Trimming cost V 5 bases and J 3 bases, with 5 bases left between them. Per germline, CDR1 SGHAT and CDR2 FQNNGV. The CDR3 DNA sequence: TGTGCCAGCAGCCAGAACTACAATGAGCAGTTCTTC. This gives the protein CASSQNYNEQFF. The complete variable domain, with remaining parts taken from reference TRBV11-2 and TRBJ2-1, reads EAGVAQSPRYKIIEKRQSVAFWCNPISGHATLYWYQQILGQGPKLLIQFQNNGVVDDSQLPKDRFSAERLKGVDSTLKIQPAKLEDSAVYLCASSQNYNEQFFGPGTRLTVL.

This rearrangement joins TRBV6-5 to TRBJ1-3, with 9 bases identical to TRBD1. From germline, CDR1 is MNHEY and CDR2 SVGAGI. V dropped 6 bases and J dropped 2; count of bases not matched to a gene: 5. The CDR3 has 15 residues. The CDR3 is CASRDRGPAGNTIYF. Written as DNA, the CDR3 is TGTGCCAGCAGGGACAGGGGTCCCGCTGGAAACACCATATATTTT.

The chain couples TRBV6-5 to TRBJ1-2, with a possible D match to TRBD1 (5 bases). Trimming took 7 bases from V and 2 from J, leaving 11 bases between them. Germline V gene sequence: CDR1 MNHEY, CDR2 SVGAGI. The CDR3 is 13 amino acids. The CDR3 spells CASTGRGNYGYTF. The CDR3 DNA reads TGTGCCAGCACCGGTCGGGGGAACTATGGCTACACCTTC.

This clone was seen a handful of times. The J gene is TRBJ2-1, the V gene TRBV7-9; tentatively, D is TRBD2 (5 bases). V gave up 0 bases and J gave up 0 bases, with 6 bases separating them. Germline CDR1 SEHNR, CDR2 FQNEAQ (reference sequence). The CDR3 covers 15 residues. DNA for the CDR3: TGTGCCAGCAGCTTAGCGGGAGCCTCCTACAATGAGCAGTTCTTC. Its protein product is CASSLAGASYNEQFF.

J is TRBJ1-6 and V is TRBV6-5; D ambiguous. The CDR3 is made up of 14 amino acids. Germline V gives CDR1 MNHEY, CDR2 SVGAGI. Trimming removed 2 bases from V and 4 bases from J, with 6 bases in between. In nucleotides, the CDR3 is TGTGCCAGCAGTTACAGGGAGTATAATTCACCCCTCCACTTT. Translation: CASSYREYNSPLHF.

This chain uses TRBV28 with TRBJ2-7, with 7 bases identical to TRBD1. Germline trimming cut 6 bases from V and 4 bases from J; bases unmatched to any gene: 9. The CDR3 runs to 14 residues. Germline V gives CDR1 MDHEN, CDR2 SYDVKM. The CDR3 protein is CASSPLRGQYEQYF. The CDR3 bases are TGTGCCAGCAGCCCCCTGAGGGGGCAATACGAGCAGTACTTC.

The V gene is TRBV5-4, the J gene TRBJ2-7; 11 bases are a match to TRBD2. Germline V gene data show CDR1 as SGHNT and CDR2 as YYREEE (reference sequence). Trimming at V came to 1 base and at J to 3 bases, leaving 6 bases not matched to a gene. The CDR3 has 16 residues. CDR3 nucleotides: TGTGCCAGCAGCTTGCCCCCGGGACTAGCGGACTACGAGCAGTACTTC. This sequence encodes CASSLPPGLADYEQYF.

The CDR3 protein is CASSDLGNTIYF. In DNA form, the CDR3 reads TGCGCCAGCAGTGACTTGGGAAACACCATATATTTT. This chain joins TRBV10-1 and TRBJ1-3; unclear D gene. Germline loops: CDR1 WNHNN, CDR2 SYGVQD (reference sequence). This CDR3 spans 12 amino acids. Trimming took 3 bases from V and 4 from J, leaving 4 bases between them.

This chain connects TRBV4-1 to TRBJ2-5, with D possibly matching TRBD1 (6 bases). This CDR3 comprises 16 residues. V was pared by 4 bases and J by 4 bases, with 19 bases between. Per the germline V gene, CDR1 is MGHRA and CDR2 is YSYEKL. The CDR3 sequence: CASSLGGLPEGETQYF. CDR3 coding DNA: TGCGCCAGCAGCCTTGGGGGCCTCCCCGAAGGAGAGACCCAGTACTTC.

The chain has TRBV15 and TRBJ2-7, with TRBD1 as a possible D gene (6 bases). Trimming stripped 0 bases from V and 4 bases from J, with 13 bases between. The V gene's germline CDR1 is LNHNV and CDR2 YYDKDF (reference sequence). CDR3 size: 15 residues. As DNA, the CDR3 is TGTGCCACCAGCAGAGATACAGGGTTAAGGTACGAGCAGTACTTC. Translation: CATSRDTGLRYEQYF.

The chain recombines TRBV13 with TRBJ2-7; D not resolved. The CDR3 is 15 amino acids. Deletions cut 5 bases from V and 3 bases from J, with 17 bases between. CDR1 and CDR2 (germline): PRHDT, FYEKMQ (reference sequence). The CDR3 DNA reads TGTGCCAGCAGCCGAAGCTTTTTAGTGTACTACGAGCAGTACTTC. Translating it yields CASSRSFLVYYEQYF.

To note about this clone: This sample includes further DNA sequences coding for the same CDR3. The rearrangement links TRBV5-1 to TRBJ2-7, with 8 bases fitting TRBD2. Trimming removed 1 base from V and 2 bases from J; junction bases left unmatched: 2. Germline assignment: CDR1 SGHRS and CDR2 YFSETQ. The CDR3 consists of 14 residues. DNA for the CDR3: TGCGCCAGCAGCTTGAGCGGGGGACCCTACGAGCAGTACTTC. Its translation: CASSLSGGPYEQYF.

This chain uses TRBV27 with TRBJ2-7, with 9 nucleotides matching TRBD1. From germline, CDR1 is MNHEY and CDR2 SMNVEV (reference sequence). The CDR3 length is 15 residues. V trimming: 5 bases; J trimming: 5 bases; junction bases outside the gene matches: 10. The CDR3 spells CASSVTQGAGDEQYF. The CDR3 bases are TGTGCCAGCAGTGTAACACAGGGGGCTGGGGACGAGCAGTACTTC.

This chain uses TRBV5-8 with TRBJ2-1; the match to TRBD1 covers 7 bases. The CDR3 is 16 residues long. In germline, CDR1 is SGHTS, CDR2 YDEGEE. V was pared by 0 bases and J by 8 bases, with 11 bases of the junction left unmatched. The CDR3 coding sequence is TGTGCCAGCAGCTTGGCGCCGGGACAGTTGGTCGATGAGCAGTTCTTC. It specifies CASSLAPGQLVDEQFF.

The chain has TRBV10-1 and TRBJ1-2; D perhaps matches TRBD1 (5 bases). CDR3 length: 13 residues. V dropped 5 bases and J dropped 7 bases, with 14 bases sitting between them. Germline lookup yields CDR1 WNHNN and CDR2 SYGVQD (reference sequence). This CDR3 reads CASSPEQGAGYTF. CDR3 bases: TGCGCCAGCAGTCCAGAACAAGGGGCTGGCTACACCTTC.

The genes are TRBV7-2 and TRBJ2-1, with 14 bases that match TRBD2. The CDR3 sequence is 16 residues long. Trimming took 3 bases from V and 7 from J; bases not matched to a gene: 5. Looked up from germline, CDR1 is SGHTA and CDR2 is FQGNSA. CDR3 in amino acids: CASSFGTSGRRNEQFF. The CDR3, as DNA: TGTGCCAGCAGCTTTGGGACTAGCGGGAGACGAAATGAGCAGTTCTTC.

The genes are TRBV29-1 and TRBJ2-5, with D perhaps TRBD1 (6 bases). Trimming took 6 bases from V and 1 from J, leaving 18 bases between them. This CDR3 spans 15 amino acids. CDR1 SQVTM and CDR2 ANQGSEA come from the germline V gene. The CDR3 DNA sequence: TGCAGCGTGCTACAGAATGGACAGAGCCAAGAGACCCAGTACTTC. The encoded protein is CSVLQNGQSQETQYF.

The J gene is TRBJ1-5, the V gene TRBV9; D unresolved. The CDR3 loop spans 13 amino acids. Germline V gives CDR1 SGDLS, CDR2 YYNGEE. The V gene lost 0 bases and the J gene lost 5 bases, with 6 bases spanning the gap. CDR3 in DNA: TGTGCCAGCAGCGTAGCCTTAGATCAGCCCCAGCATTTT. Its translation: CASSVALDQPQHF.

The J gene is TRBJ1-5, the V gene TRBV4-1; weak D call: TRBD1 (5 bases). The CDR3 has 15 amino acids. Deletions cut 3 bases from V and 0 bases from J, with 9 bases between. Germline assignment: CDR1 MGHRA and CDR2 YSYEKL. The chain's CDR3 is CASSHMDTSNQPQHF. In DNA, the CDR3 is TGCGCCAGCAGCCACATGGACACTAGCAATCAGCCCCAGCATTTT.

The chain carries TRBV30 and TRBJ1-1, with D possibly TRBD1 on 6 matching bases. Trimming cost V 4 bases and J 7 bases, with 22 bases left between them. This CDR3 has 15 residues. Germline V gene data show CDR1 as GTSNPN and CDR2 as SVGIG (reference sequence). CDR3 nucleotide sequence: TGTGCCTGGACTCCCGGGACCCAGGGGTATGTTGAAGCTTTCTTT. This translates into CAWTPGTQGYVEAFF.

The chain links TRBV7-2 to TRBJ1-4; D is unclear. Germline V CDR1 and CDR2: SGHTA, FQGNSA. Trimming pared 1 base from V and 5 bases from J, leaving 11 bases between. The CDR3 extends over 15 amino acids. As DNA, the CDR3 is TGTGCCAGCAGCTTAGGAGGGAGCCGAAATGAAAAACTGTTTTTT. It specifies CASSLGGSRNEKLFF. Looking up the rest from reference TRBV7-2 and TRBJ1-4 gives the full variable domain: GAGVSQSPSNKVTEKGKDVELRCDPISGHTALYWYRQSLGQGLEFLIYFQGNSAPDKSGLPSDRFSAERTGGSVSTLTIQRTQQEDSAVYLCASSLGGSRNEKLFFGSGTQLSVL.

The genes are TRBV5-4 and TRBJ1-1; D not resolved. Germline-derived CDR1 and CDR2 are SGHNT and YYREEE (reference sequence). CDR3 size: 15 residues. Trimming took off 0 bases at V and 2 bases at J, with 11 bases between the two ends. The chain's CDR3 is CASSLGMRENTEAFF. Here the CDR3 DNA reads TGTGCCAGCAGCTTGGGGATGAGGGAAAACACTGAAGCTTTCTTT.

The rearrangement joins TRBV19 to TRBJ1-1, with a tentative D call TRBD1 (6 bases). Germline-derived CDR1 and CDR2 are LNHDA and SQIVND (reference sequence). The CDR3 contains 13 residues. With 3 bases removed from V and 4 bases from J, the gap between germline ends came to 9 bases. The CDR3 here is CASSIRQATEAFF. The CDR3 DNA sequence: TGTGCCAGTAGTATCCGACAGGCCACTGAAGCTTTCTTT.

In its sample, this clone was seen a few times. This sequence joins TRBV7-2 and TRBJ2-7; D gene uncertain. The V end lost 8 bases, the J end lost 0 bases, and 5 bases lay between the germline ends. The CDR3 runs to 11 residues. Germline V gene sequence: CDR1 SGHTA, CDR2 FQGNSA. The CDR3 protein is CASESSYEQYF. The CDR3 bases are TGTGCCAGCGAGAGCTCCTACGAGCAGTACTTC.

V usage is TRBV7-6 and J usage is TRBJ2-5; D possibly corresponds to TRBD2 (7 bases). There are 15 residues in the CDR3. Trimming took off 0 bases at V and 5 bases at J, with 13 bases between the two ends. Germline V gene lookup returns CDR1 SGHVS and CDR2 FNYEAQ. CDR3 in amino acids: CASSLAWGGRETQYF. CDR3 DNA: TGTGCCAGCAGCTTAGCGTGGGGGGGCAGGGAGACCCAGTACTTC.

The DNA of the CDR3 is TGCGCCAGCAGCTTGGGGCTTAGATCCGGGACAGGGGAAGATGCTTTCTTT. It translates to CASSLGLRSGTGEDAFF. The J gene is TRBJ1-1, the V gene TRBV5-1; 10 bases are shared with TRBD1. This CDR3 has 17 residues. The germline gives CDR1 SGHRS, CDR2 YFSETQ. V lost 0 bases, J lost 11 bases, and 16 bases stayed unmatched.

The chain joins TRBV4-3 to TRBJ2-7, with 7 bases identical to TRBD1. The CDR3 totals 14 residues. The germline V gene has CDR1 LGHNA and CDR2 YSLEER. J gave up 3 bases and V 1 base, and 3 bases lay outside the gene matches. Here the CDR3 reads CASSQGQGNYEQYF. Here the CDR3 DNA reads TGCGCCAGCAGCCAAGGACAGGGTAACTACGAGCAGTACTTC.

The chain joins TRBV19 to TRBJ2-2; 7 nucleotides agree with TRBD1. The trim removed 3 bases at V and 1 base at J, leaving 5 bases unmatched. The CDR3 loop spans 16 amino acids. CDR1 is LNHDA, CDR2 SQIVND, per germline (reference sequence). Here the CDR3 DNA reads TGTGCCAGTAGTATTCGACAGGGTGGGAACACCGGGGAGCTGTTTTTT. Amino acids: CASSIRQGGNTGELFF.

V is TRBV11-2 and J is TRBJ1-2; unclear D gene. V was cut by 5 bases and J by 2 bases, with 9 bases left in between. The germline CDR1 and CDR2 sequences are SGHAT and FQNNGV. The CDR3 has 13 residues. The CDR3 DNA reads as TGTGCCAGCAGCCCTAGTCAGAACTATGGCTACACCTTC. Translating gives CASSPSQNYGYTF.